This T cell receptor beta chain was captured by sequencing in a study of CD8 T cells in Susac syndrome. Random hexamers served to reverse transcribe roughly 0.5 to 1 ug RNA. TCRdb re-called the immunoSEQ multiplex PCR reads with MiXCR, one entry per CDR3 protein. The data show about 300,000 distinct CDR3 sequences, roughly 85% seen once. The authors carried out high-throughput sequencing of TCR beta. They applied it to CD8+ and CD4+ T cells obtained from blood. This CDR3 has 18 amino acids. Germline CDR1 DFQATT, CDR2 SNEGSKA (reference sequence). The junction had 16 bases not matched to a gene; V was cut back by 1 base and J by 4 bases.

Specimen: CD8+ T cells from PBMCs. The V gene is TRBV20-1, the J gene TRBJ2-7; 10 nucleotides match TRBD2. The receptor's source is a human donor with multiple sclerosis. CDR3 nucleotide sequence: TGCAGTGCTAGAGTTGAAGCGGGAGGGCCAGATCCTGGGTACGAGCAGTACTTC. Its protein product is CSARVEAGGPDPGYEQYF.